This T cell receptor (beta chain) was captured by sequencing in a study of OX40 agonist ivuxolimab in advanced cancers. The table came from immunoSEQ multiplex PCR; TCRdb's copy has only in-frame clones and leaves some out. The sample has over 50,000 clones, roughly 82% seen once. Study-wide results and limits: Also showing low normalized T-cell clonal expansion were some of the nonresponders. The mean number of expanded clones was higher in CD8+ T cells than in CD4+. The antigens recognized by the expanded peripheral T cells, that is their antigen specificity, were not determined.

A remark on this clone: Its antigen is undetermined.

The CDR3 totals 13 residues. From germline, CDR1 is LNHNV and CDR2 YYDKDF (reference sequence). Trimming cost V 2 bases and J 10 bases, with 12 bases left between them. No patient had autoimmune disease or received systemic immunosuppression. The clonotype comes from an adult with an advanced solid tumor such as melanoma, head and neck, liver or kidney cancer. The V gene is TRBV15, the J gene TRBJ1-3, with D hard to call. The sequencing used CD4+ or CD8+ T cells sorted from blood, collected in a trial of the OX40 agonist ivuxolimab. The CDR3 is CATSRTPHLTIYF. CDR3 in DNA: TGTGCCACCAGCAGAACACCTCACCTAACCATATATTTT.